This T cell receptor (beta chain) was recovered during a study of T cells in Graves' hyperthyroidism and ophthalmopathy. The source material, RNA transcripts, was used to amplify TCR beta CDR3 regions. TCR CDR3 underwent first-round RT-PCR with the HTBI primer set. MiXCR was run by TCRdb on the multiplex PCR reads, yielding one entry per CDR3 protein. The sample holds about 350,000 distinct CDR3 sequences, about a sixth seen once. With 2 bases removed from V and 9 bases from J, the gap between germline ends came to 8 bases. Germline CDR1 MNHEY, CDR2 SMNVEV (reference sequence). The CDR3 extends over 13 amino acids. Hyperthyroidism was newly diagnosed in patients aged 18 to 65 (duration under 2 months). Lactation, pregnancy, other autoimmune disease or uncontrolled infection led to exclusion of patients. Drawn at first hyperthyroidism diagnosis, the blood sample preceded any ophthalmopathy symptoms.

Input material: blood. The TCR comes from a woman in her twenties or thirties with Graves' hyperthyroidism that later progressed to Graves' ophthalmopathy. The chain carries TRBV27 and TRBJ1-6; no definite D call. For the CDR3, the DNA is TGTGCCAGCAGTTTAGGCGGTTTTTCACCCCTCCACTTT. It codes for CASSLGGFSPLHF.